Here is one TCR beta chain with its context. The data were obtained in a study of blood T cell repertoires in COVID-19. The repertoire was sequenced with immunoSEQ multiplex PCR; TCRdb's copy has only in-frame clones and lacks some. Seen here are under 85,000 clones, approximately 84% observed once, and the top ten hold approximately 15%. The V gene lost 3 bases and the J gene lost 2 bases, with 13 bases spanning the gap. The CDR3 consists of 15 residues. Germline CDR1 reads KGHSH; CDR2 reads LQKENI. This chain links TRBV18 with TRBJ2-5, with D tentatively TRBD2 (7 bases). This receptor was taken from a man aged 35 to 55 with COVID-19, enrolled during active disease. The sample comprised peripheral blood. CDR3 sequence: CASSPSGGPQETQYF. The CDR3, as DNA: TGTGCCAGCTCACCCTCCGGGGGGCCACAAGAGACCCAGTACTTC.